This T cell receptor beta chain was identified during a study of T cells in tumors after PD-1 blockade. Study as a whole: Excluded were patients with checkpoint blockade, immunosuppressants, or radiotherapy or other anti-cancer therapy within 4 weeks. Some patients also took daily vismodegib 150 mg during anti-PD-1 treatment. Each patient got pembrolizumab 200 mg every 3 weeks or cemiplimab 350 mg every 2 weeks.

A few counts support this clone. Tumor or blood genomic DNA was sequenced, with inputs of about 550 ng to 6,004 ng. Method: immunoSEQ multiplex PCR; TCRdb's copy keeps in-frame clones and lacks some. Of approximately 63,000 clones in the sample, roughly 70% were seen once. The CDR3 has 15 amino acids. Trimming removed 9 bases at V and 4 bases at J, with 17 bases between. Germline assignment: CDR1 KGHDR and CDR2 SFDVKD. The chain links TRBV24-1 to TRBJ2-2; D possibly uses TRBD1 or TRBD2 (7 bases each). This clonotype was sampled from a human donor with basal cell carcinoma. The starting material was PBMCs, obtained after anti-PD-1 treatment. CDR3 nucleotide sequence: TGTGCCACCTCAAGGGGAGGGGGCGGCACCGGGGAGCTGTTTTTT. This codes for CATSRGGGGTGELFF.